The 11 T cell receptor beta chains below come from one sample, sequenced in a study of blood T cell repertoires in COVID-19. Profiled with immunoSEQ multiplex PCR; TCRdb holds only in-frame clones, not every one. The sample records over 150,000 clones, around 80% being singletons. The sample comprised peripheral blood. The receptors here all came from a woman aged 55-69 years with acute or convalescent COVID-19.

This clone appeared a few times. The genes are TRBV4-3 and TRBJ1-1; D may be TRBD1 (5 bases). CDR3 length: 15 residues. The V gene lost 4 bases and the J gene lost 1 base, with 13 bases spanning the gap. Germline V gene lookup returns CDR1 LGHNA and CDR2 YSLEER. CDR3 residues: CASSRTSGQNTEAFF. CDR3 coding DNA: TGCGCCAGCAGCCGGACGTCAGGGCAGAACACTGAAGCTTTCTTT.

The CDR3 DNA sequence: TGTGCCAGCAGCCCACTTGGCCAAGGAGGTACTGAAGCTTTCTTT. Protein: CASSPLGQGGTEAFF. The J gene is TRBJ1-1, the V gene TRBV7-9, with no clear D. This CDR3 spans 15 amino acids. From germline, CDR1 is SEHNR and CDR2 FQNEAQ (reference sequence). V was clipped by 5 bases and J by 5 bases, with 18 bases between them.

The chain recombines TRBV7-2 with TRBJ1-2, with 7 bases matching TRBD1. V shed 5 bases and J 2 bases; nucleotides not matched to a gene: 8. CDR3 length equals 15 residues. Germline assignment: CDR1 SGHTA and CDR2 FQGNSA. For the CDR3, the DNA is TGTGCCAGCAGCCAGTGGACAGGCGGGAACTATGGCTACACCTTC. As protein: CASSQWTGGNYGYTF.

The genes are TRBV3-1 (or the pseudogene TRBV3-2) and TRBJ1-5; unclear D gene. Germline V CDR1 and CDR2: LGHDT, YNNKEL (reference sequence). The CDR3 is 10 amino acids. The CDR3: CARGRQPQHF. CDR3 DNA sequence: TGTGCGCGGGGTCGTCAGCCCCAGCATTTT.

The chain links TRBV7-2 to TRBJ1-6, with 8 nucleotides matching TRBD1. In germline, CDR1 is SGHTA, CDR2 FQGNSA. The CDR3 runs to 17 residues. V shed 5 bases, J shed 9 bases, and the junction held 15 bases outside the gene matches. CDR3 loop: CASSPRGQGVVGSPLHF. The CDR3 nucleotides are TGTGCCAGCAGCCCGCGAGGACAGGGTGTCGTCGGTTCACCCCTCCACTTT. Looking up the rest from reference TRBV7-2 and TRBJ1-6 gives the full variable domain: GAGVSQSPSNKVTEKGKDVELRCDPISGHTALYWYRQSLGQGLEFLIYFQGNSAPDKSGLPSDRFSAERTGGSVSTLTIQRTQQEDSAVYLCASSPRGQGVVGSPLHFGNGTRLTVT.

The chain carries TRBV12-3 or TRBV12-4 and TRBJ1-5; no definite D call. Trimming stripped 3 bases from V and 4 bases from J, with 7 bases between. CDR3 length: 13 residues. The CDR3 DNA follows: TGTGCCAGCAGTTTTGTTCTTAATCAGCCCCAGCATTTT. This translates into CASSFVLNQPQHF.

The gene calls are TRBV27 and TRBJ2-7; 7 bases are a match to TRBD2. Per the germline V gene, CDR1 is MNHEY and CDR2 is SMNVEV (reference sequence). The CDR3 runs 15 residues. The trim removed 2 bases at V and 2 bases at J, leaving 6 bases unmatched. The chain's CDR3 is CASSLAGGGTYEQYF. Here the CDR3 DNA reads TGTGCCAGCAGTTTAGCTGGGGGAGGGACCTACGAGCAGTACTTC.

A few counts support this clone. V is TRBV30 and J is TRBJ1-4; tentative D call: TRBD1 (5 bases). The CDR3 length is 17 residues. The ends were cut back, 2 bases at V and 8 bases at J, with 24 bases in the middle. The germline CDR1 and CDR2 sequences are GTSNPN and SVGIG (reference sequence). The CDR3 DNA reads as TGTGCCTGGAGTCCCCCACACACTCCCCAGGGAGGGGAAAAACTGTTTTTT. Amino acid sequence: CAWSPPHTPQGGEKLFF.

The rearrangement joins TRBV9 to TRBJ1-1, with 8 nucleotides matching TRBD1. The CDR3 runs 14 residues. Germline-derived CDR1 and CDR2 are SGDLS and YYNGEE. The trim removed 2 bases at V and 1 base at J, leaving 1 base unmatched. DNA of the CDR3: TGTGCCAGCAGCGTCGGACAGGGGAACACTGAAGCTTTCTTT. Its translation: CASSVGQGNTEAFF.

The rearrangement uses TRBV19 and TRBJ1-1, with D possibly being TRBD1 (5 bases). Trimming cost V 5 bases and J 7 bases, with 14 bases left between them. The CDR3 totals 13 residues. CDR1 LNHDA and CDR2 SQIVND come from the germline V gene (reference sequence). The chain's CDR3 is CASSPFAGGEAFF. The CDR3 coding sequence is TGTGCCAGTAGTCCCTTTGCGGGGGGTGAAGCTTTCTTT.

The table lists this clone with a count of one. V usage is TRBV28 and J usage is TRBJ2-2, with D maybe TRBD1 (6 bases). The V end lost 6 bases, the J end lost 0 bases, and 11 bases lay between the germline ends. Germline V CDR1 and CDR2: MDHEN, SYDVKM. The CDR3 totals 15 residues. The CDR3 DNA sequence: TGTGCCAGCAGGTTTGACAGGACGAACACCGGGGAGCTGTTTTTT. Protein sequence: CASRFDRTNTGELFF.